Below are 19 T cell receptor beta chains sequenced from a single sample in a study of CXCR3-negative and CXCR3-positive naive CD8 T cells. Researchers prepared the TRB cDNA libraries using 5' RACE with UMI labels. Reprocessing the 5' RACE reads, TCRdb reports a single entry for every CDR3 protein and omits DNA. In total, the table holds about 130,000 distinct CDR3 sequences. The sample taken for sequencing was naive CXCR3- CD8+ T cells from blood. Subset here: CD45RO-CCR7+CD27+CD95- naive CD8+ T cells lacking CXCR3 (TNR3-). These receptors were taken from a human donor in good health. Some clones in this sample may be carry-over from other donors' samples.

The chain joins TRBV12-3 or TRBV12-4 to TRBJ2-2; the D call of TRBD1 rests on TCRdb alone, since no DNA is present to check it. The length of the CDR3 is 15 residues. The CDR3 loop is CASSPGTGSPGELFF.

The V call is TRBV7-9, the J call TRBJ2-1; TCRdb's D call, TRBD1, is unchecked because there is no DNA. The CDR3 covers 16 residues. Per the germline V gene, CDR1 is SEHNR and CDR2 is FQNEAQ (reference sequence). This CDR3 reads CASSTLDSSRYNEQFF.

V gene TRBV7-9 combines with J gene TRBJ2-2; TCRdb returns TRBD1, unconfirmable since there is no DNA. Germline loops: CDR1 SEHNR, CDR2 FQNEAQ (reference sequence). The CDR3 runs to 14 residues. The CDR3 protein is CASTPEFLTGELFF.

The rearrangement joins TRBV7-9 to TRBJ2-5; TCRdb's D call of TRBD1 is untestable without DNA. CDR3 size: 14 residues. The germline CDR1 and CDR2 sequences are SEHNR and FQNEAQ (reference sequence). CDR3 protein: CASSLSRGAETQYF.

The J gene is TRBJ1-1, the V gene TRBV6-2 or TRBV6-3; absent DNA, TCRdb's TRBD1 call cannot be checked. This CDR3 is built from 12 residues. CDR1 and CDR2 (germline): MNHEY, SVGEGT. CDR3 protein: CASSLGRGEAFF.

The chain uses TRBV20-1 and TRBJ1-2. Germline values: CDR1 DFQATT, CDR2 SNEGSKA (reference sequence). The CDR3 sequence is 15 residues long. CDR3 in amino acids: CSARDANSGEYGYTF.

The chain employs TRBV6-2 or TRBV6-3 and TRBJ2-1; TCRdb designates TRBD1, a call that cannot be tested without DNA. The length of the CDR3 is 14 residues. CDR1 is MNHEY and CDR2 is SVGEGT in the germline V gene. The CDR3 here is CATLKQGNKDEQFF.

This rearrangement joins TRBV12-3 or TRBV12-4 to TRBJ2-7; TCRdb outputs TRBD1, but without DNA this stays unchecked. This CDR3 is built from 14 residues. CDR3: CASSFGDSNYEQYF.

This CDR3 is CSVHRTGEAFF. The rearrangement uses TRBV29-1 and TRBJ1-1; TCRdb's D call of TRBD1 is untestable without DNA. Germline assignment: CDR1 SQVTM and CDR2 ANQGSEA. This CDR3 contains 11 residues.

J is TRBJ2-1 and V is TRBV20-1; TCRdb selects TRBD2, and the lack of DNA leaves this call unchecked. Germline loops: CDR1 DFQATT, CDR2 SNEGSKA (reference sequence). The CDR3 extends over 16 amino acids. The CDR3 region is CSARILAGGAYNEQFF.

V is TRBV12-3 or TRBV12-4 and J is TRBJ2-1; absent DNA, TCRdb's TRBD2 call cannot be checked. This CDR3 is 15 amino acids long. Here the CDR3 reads CASTPSGSAVNEQFF.

The chain links TRBV27 to TRBJ1-2. The CDR3 runs to 13 residues. Germline CDR1 and CDR2: MNHEY and SMNVEV (reference sequence). This CDR3 reads CASSLTGNYGYTF.

CDR3: CASSADRYGYTF. The chain carries TRBV9 and TRBJ1-2; the D call of TRBD1 rests on TCRdb alone, since no DNA is present to check it. The CDR3 is made up of 12 amino acids. Germline assignment: CDR1 SGDLS and CDR2 YYNGEE.

This chain links TRBV6-2 or TRBV6-3 with TRBJ2-7; TCRdb's D call, TRBD1, is unchecked because there is no DNA. The germline CDR1 and CDR2 sequences are MNHEY and SVGEGT. The CDR3 totals 17 residues. The CDR3 protein is CASSYSTRGTPSYEQYF.

The gene calls are TRBV6-2 or TRBV6-3 and TRBJ1-5. This CDR3 spans 15 amino acids. Germline V gene lookup returns CDR1 MNHEY and CDR2 SVGEGT. The CDR3 here is CASSYAVYSNQPQHF.

J is TRBJ2-5 and V is TRBV28; lacking DNA, the TRBD1 call made by TCRdb goes unchecked. The CDR3 spans 15 residues. Looked up from germline, CDR1 is MDHEN and CDR2 is SYDVKM. Here the CDR3 reads CASSLGDREFETQYF.

V and J are TRBV28 and TRBJ2-7; the TCRdb D gene call, TRBD1, has no DNA to confirm it. Germline V gives CDR1 MDHEN, CDR2 SYDVKM. The CDR3 is 17 amino acids. CDR3 protein: CASSQFLRGDRGVEQYF. The entire variable domain, with the rest obtained from reference TRBV28 and TRBJ2-7, is as follows: DVKVTQSSRYLVKRTGEKVFLECVQDMDHENMFWYRQDPGLGLRLIYFSYDVKMKEKGDIPEGYSVSREKKERFSLILESASTNQTSMYLCASSQFLRGDRGVEQYFGPGTRLTVT.

This chain links TRBV15 with TRBJ2-7; TCRdb picks TRBD1, but there is no DNA to check that call. The germline CDR1 and CDR2 sequences are LNHNV and YYDKDF (reference sequence). The CDR3 covers 15 residues. CDR3 residues: CATSRGGDRSCEQYF.

V gene TRBV6-5 combines with J gene TRBJ2-2. The CDR3 is 15 residues long. Germline CDR1 reads MNHEY; CDR2 reads SVGAGI. CDR3 region: CASSSTGANTGELFF.